This T cell receptor beta chain appears in the sequencing data of a study of identical twins. Healthy Caucasians alone served as donors. The CDR3 covers 14 residues. V lost 4 bases to trimming and J lost 0 bases, with 6 bases between them. Germline CDR1 reads ENHRY; CDR2 reads SYGVKD. TCRdb called the 5' RACE reads again in MiXCR, with one record for every CDR3 protein. The sample has 410,000 or so distinct CDR3 sequences, approximately 17% seen once. The study, taken as a whole, reports: Excess twin sharing in beta out-of-frame sequences was weaker.

Many counts were recorded for this clonotype. Its antigen is unknown. The chain couples TRBV10-3 to TRBJ1-4; D gene unclear. Source material: naive T cells sorted from blood. This sequence was found in a man over 45 in good health. This chain's CDR3 is CAISATATNEKLFF. CDR3 DNA: TGTGCCATCAGTGCGACCGCAACTAATGAAAAACTGTTTTTT.